This T cell receptor beta chain was recorded in a study of blood T cell repertoires in COVID-19. Study details: COVID-19 samples, acute and convalescent, were from the United States, Italy and Spain. PBMCs, B-cell-depleted T cells, or T cells provided the cDNA or gDNA that made up the material.

This clone came up once. Germline CDR1 SGHDN, CDR2 FVKESK. CDR3 length equals 13 residues. V lost 9 bases and J lost 10; bases outside the gene matches: 10. Methods used by the authors: Amplifying reference gene primers gave estimates of nucleated cell counts. The data were produced by immunoSEQ multiplex PCR, yet TCRdb's version contains in-frame clones alone and is incomplete. V, J and clone size are taken as reported in that table, and D and trimming were inferred from the DNA itself. The sample includes hundreds of thousands of clones, around 85% of them seen just once. The rearrangement links TRBV14 to TRBJ1-4, with 8 bases lining up with TRBD1. This TCR was recovered from a woman aged 40 to 50 with active or convalescent COVID-19. The sample taken for sequencing was peripheral blood. The CDR3 DNA sequence: TGTGCCAGTAGTAGGACAGGGCCAGGAAAACTGTTTTTT. This codes for CASSRTGPGKLFF.